The T cell receptor beta chain described here comes from a study of monozygotic twins with inflammatory bowel disease (dated by TCRdb to the late 2010s). With respect to the entire study: The full study comprised around 28 monozygotic twin pairs: nine German pairs (four IBD-concordant, five IBD-discordant) and 19 IBD-discordant Danish pairs. Each individual had, on average, about 151 000 unique TCRalpha sequences and 181 000 unique TCRbeta sequences available for analysis. The search for disease-associated traits relied mainly on comparing, within discordant pairs, IBD patients with their genetically identical healthy co-twins. The study at large found these results: IBD patients had lower TCRbeta repertoire diversity, measured by the inverse Simpson index, than their healthy co-twins. Compared with healthy twins, IBD patients had fewer clonotypes in common with other individuals, a difference most pronounced in patients showing signs of disease activity. Concordant and discordant twins showed no difference in repertoire similarity, possibly because of limited statistical power. Differing immunosuppressive treatments among patients may have added background noise and inter-individual variability to the repertoires. Different T cell subtypes could not be distinguished in the analysis. No single strong signal or clonotype linked to IBD turned up in the results, so the idea that one exists was not supported.

The germline V gene yields SGHTA for CDR1 and FQGTGA for CDR2. The CDR3 numbers 15 residues from cysteine through phenylalanine. Only the protein is available. A roughly 2.6 ml peripheral blood sample was drawn into PAXgene tubes per donor and stored at -80°C. Without any T cell sorting, total RNA was extracted from whole blood using the PAXgene blood miRNA kit on an automated QIAcube. Peripheral blood from monozygotic twin pairs who were concordant or discordant for inflammatory bowel disease underwent deep TCRalpha and TCRbeta repertoire profiling using unique molecular barcoding. Smoking habits were recorded for all twin pairs, and each individual was classified as a current, former or never smoker. Library preparation used 5' RACE. The input for every TCR library was approximately 3,500 ng of total RNA. For each sample, cDNA was synthesized in eight separate reactions using SMARTScribe reverse transcriptase. During cDNA synthesis, template switching was used to introduce unique molecular identifiers that contained a 6-nucleotide sample barcode. TCRalpha and TCRbeta cDNA was amplified by two nested PCRs of around 16 and 10 cycles, with bead purification after each PCR. Before amplification, cDNA was treated with uracil DNA-glycosylase and purified using the QIAquick PCR purification kit. The second PCR was the step at which Illumina TruSeq-compatible adapters and sample-specific barcodes were added. Library quality and concentration were checked on TapeStation and Qubit, and libraries were pooled at approximately 4.7 ng each. The pooled libraries were sequenced with 2 x 100 bp reads and custom sequencing primers on an Illumina HiSeq2500 single-index Rapid Run. The source study handled its data this way. PCR and sequencing errors were corrected by UMI-based consensus assembly using MiGEC version 1.2.6. V(D)J alignment, clonotype assembly and CDR3 extraction were performed with MiXCR version 2.1.1. Gene usage, clonotype sharing and MAIT/NKT TCR abundance were normalised by analysing the top 1000, 10 000 and 20 000 clonotypes per sample. After downsampling to 27 000 UMIs, diversity was calculated as the inverse Simpson index using the vegan R package. Paired Mann-Whitney U tests were applied to discordant twin pairs, with Benjamini-Hochberg correction for multiple testing. After TCRdb reprocessed the reads, each CDR3 protein sequence was kept as one row, without DNA. These V and J calls are TCRdb output, not the study's own analysis. The sample's table covers about 450,000 distinct CDR3 sequences. The ten largest make up roughly 2.2% of the sample.

As to this clonotype: Its antigen remains undetermined.

This receptor was obtained from a human donor with ulcerative colitis or Crohn's disease, or a healthy co-twin of an affected twin (not recorded which). This receptor chain uses TRBV7-3 and TRBJ2-1; lacking DNA, the TRBD2 call made by TCRdb goes unchecked. The specimen was blood. The CDR3 reads as follows: CASSLITAGNNEQFF.